This entry lists 18 T cell receptor beta chains sequenced from one sample in a study of blood T cell repertoires in COVID-19. Profiled with immunoSEQ multiplex PCR; TCRdb holds only in-frame clones, not every one. The table includes about 170,000 clones, just under 95% detected once. Sequenced input: peripheral blood. All receptors come from a woman aged 50 to 60 with acute or convalescent COVID-19.

With regard to this clone: Distinct nucleotide sequences in the sample also encode this CDR3. The rearrangement joins TRBV30 to TRBJ1-1; the D is unclear. This CDR3 has 13 residues. Germline-derived CDR1 and CDR2 are GTSNPN and SVGIG (reference sequence). V was shortened by 0 bases and J by 1 base, with 6 bases between the two germline ends. In DNA form, the CDR3 reads TGTGCCTGGAGTGTAGCTGGGAACACTGAAGCTTTCTTT. As protein: CAWSVAGNTEAFF.

This clone was picked up a small number of times. The chain links TRBV3-1 (or the pseudogene TRBV3-2) to TRBJ2-1, with 9 bases aligning to TRBD1. Per the germline V gene, CDR1 is LGHDT and CDR2 is YNNKEL (reference sequence). This CDR3 has 15 residues. V lost 4 bases to trimming and J lost 11 bases; unmatched junction nucleotides: 12. As DNA, the CDR3 is TGTGCCAGCAGCCCTGCACAGGGGGCCGGTAGGAAGCAGTTCTTC. This sequence encodes CASSPAQGAGRKQFF.

The chain links TRBV6-5 to TRBJ1-6; 9 bases match TRBD1. V lost 4 bases to trimming and J lost 6 bases; unmatched junction nucleotides: 7. The CDR3 extends over 16 amino acids. CDR1 and CDR2 from the germline V gene are MNHEY and SVGAGI. This chain's CDR3 is CASSLPRDRANSPLHF. In nucleotides, the CDR3 is TGTGCCAGCAGTTTACCCCGGGACAGGGCTAATTCACCCCTCCACTTT.

The rearrangement uses TRBV10-3 and TRBJ2-2; the match to TRBD1 covers 9 bases. V trimming: 7 bases; J trimming: 15 bases; junction bases outside the gene matches: 12. The CDR3 is 13 residues long. Germline CDR1 is ENHRY and CDR2 is SYGVKD. The CDR3 region is CAITKENRGQVFF. In nucleotides, the CDR3 is TGTGCCATCACCAAGGAGAACAGGGGGCAGGTGTTTTTT.

The chain joins TRBV6-5 to TRBJ2-5; possibly TRBD1 for D (6 bases). Germline assignment: CDR1 MNHEY and CDR2 SVGAGI. The CDR3 loop spans 15 amino acids. The V gene lost 2 bases and the J gene lost 6 bases, with 16 bases spanning the gap. This CDR3 is CASSYGQGRVKTQYF. As DNA, the CDR3 is TGTGCCAGCAGTTACGGGCAGGGGAGAGTAAAGACCCAGTACTTC.

The chain combines TRBV6-5 with TRBJ1-6; no reliable D call. V was cut by 5 bases and J by 9 bases, with 8 bases left in between. Per the germline V gene, CDR1 is MNHEY and CDR2 is SVGAGI. The CDR3 extends over 12 amino acids. This CDR3 reads CASSPSGSPLHF. The CDR3, as DNA: TGTGCCAGCAGTCCCTCAGGTTCACCCCTCCACTTT.

The V gene is TRBV6-5, the J gene TRBJ1-2; no clear D gene. The V and J ends lost 0 bases and 7 bases respectively, with 9 bases between them. The CDR3 is made up of 13 amino acids. Germline CDR1 is MNHEY and CDR2 is SVGAGI. The CDR3: CASSYSQNRGYTF. CDR3 DNA: TGTGCCAGCAGTTACTCGCAGAATCGTGGCTACACCTTC.

V and J are TRBV19 and TRBJ1-1; 8 bases are a match to TRBD1. Germline V gene data show CDR1 as LNHDA and CDR2 as SQIVND (reference sequence). The CDR3 is 14 residues long. Trimming cost V 7 bases and J 5 bases; bases outside gene matches: 9. CDR3 loop: CASKTRTGLTEAFF. Written as DNA, the CDR3 is TGTGCCAGTAAGACAAGGACAGGGTTGACTGAAGCTTTCTTT.

The chain uses TRBV11-2 and TRBJ2-7; D perhaps matches TRBD1 (6 bases). Per germline, CDR1 SGHAT and CDR2 FQNNGV. CDR3 length: 12 residues. Trimming stripped 4 bases from V and 8 bases from J, with 12 bases between. CDR3 in DNA: TGTGCCAGCAGCTATAACAGGGTCCAGCAGTACTTC. Protein: CASSYNRVQQYF.

The rearrangement links TRBV4-2 to TRBJ2-5; D may be TRBD2 (6 bases). The germline V gene encodes CDR1 LGHNA and CDR2 YNFKEQ. The V end lost 4 bases, the J end lost 5 bases, and 17 bases lay between the germline ends. The CDR3 is 15 residues long. As DNA, the CDR3 is TGTGCCAGCAGCCGAGAGAGGGCCGCGGGGGAGACCCAGTACTTC. Translation gives CASSRERAAGETQYF.

This clone was observed a few times. The rearrangement joins TRBV30 to TRBJ2-7, with 7 bases aligning to TRBD1. Trimming removed 3 bases from V and 2 bases from J; junction bases left unmatched: 13. CDR3 length: 16 residues. Germline V lookup: CDR1 GTSNPN, CDR2 SVGIG (reference sequence). The CDR3 is CAWSASATGDAYEQYF. The CDR3 DNA follows: TGTGCCTGGAGCGCTTCTGCTACAGGGGACGCCTACGAGCAGTACTTC.

V is TRBV11-2 and J is TRBJ2-3, with D tentatively TRBD2 (6 bases). V lost 5 bases to trimming and J lost 6 bases, with 18 bases between them. CDR3 length: 15 amino acids. Per the germline V gene, CDR1 is SGHAT and CDR2 is FQNNGV. The CDR3 sequence: CASSRSIGGLDTQYF. The CDR3 nucleotides are TGTGCCAGCAGCCGGAGTATCGGGGGATTGGATACGCAGTATTTT.

The chain links TRBV5-4 to TRBJ2-2; weak D call: TRBD2 (6 bases). Germline V gives CDR1 SGHNT, CDR2 YYREEE (reference sequence). CDR3 length: 16 residues. Trimming took off 0 bases at V and 0 bases at J, with 9 bases between the two ends. For the CDR3, the DNA is TGTGCCAGCAGCTTGGATTCGGGGGCGAACACCGGGGAGCTGTTTTTT. Translating gives CASSLDSGANTGELFF.

CDR3 DNA sequence: TGTGCCAGCAGGGGACAGGGTGGCCAGCCCCAGCATTTT. Translation: CASRGQGGQPQHF. The chain recombines TRBV12-3 or TRBV12-4 with TRBJ1-5; TRBD1 aligns across 9 bases. The CDR3 is 13 amino acids. V dropped 6 bases and J dropped 7; count of bases not matched to a gene: 4.

The gene calls are TRBV28 and TRBJ1-6, with 8 nucleotides matching TRBD1. Germline loops: CDR1 MDHEN, CDR2 SYDVKM. This CDR3 contains 17 residues. V gave up 6 bases and J gave up 0 bases; unmatched junction bases: 7. This CDR3 reads CASSPRQGSSYNSPLHF. The DNA for the CDR3 is TGTGCCAGCAGCCCTCGACAGGGGAGCTCCTATAATTCACCCCTCCACTTT.

This clone was observed once. The chain combines TRBV7-9 with TRBJ2-1; TRBD2 matches at 9 bases. The CDR3 runs 16 residues. Germline V gives CDR1 SEHNR, CDR2 FQNEAQ (reference sequence). V shed 1 base, J shed 4 bases, and the junction held 5 bases outside the gene matches. The CDR3 loop is CASSLVSSGEYNEQFF. DNA for the CDR3: TGTGCCAGCAGCTTAGTATCTAGCGGGGAATACAATGAGCAGTTCTTC.

This chain joins TRBV4-1 and TRBJ2-2; no clear D. CDR1 and CDR2 from the germline V gene are MGHRA and YSYEKL. The CDR3 contains 12 residues. V lost 2 bases and J lost 6, with 4 bases in between. The CDR3 DNA sequence: TGCGCCAGCAGCCAATCGGCCGGGGAGCTGTTTTTT. Its translation: CASSQSAGELFF.

The genes are TRBV2 and TRBJ2-1; 11 bases line up with TRBD2. With 8 bases clipped from V and 8 bases from J, the junction kept 8 bases outside the gene matches. The CDR3 consists of 14 residues. Germline CDR1 SNHLY, CDR2 FYNNEI. Here the CDR3 DNA reads TGTGCCAGCGCTATCCTAGCGGGAGGCGATGAGCAGTTCTTC. Translating it yields CASAILAGGDEQFF. The full variable domain, its missing parts supplied by reference TRBV2 and TRBJ2-1, is EPEVTQTPSHQVTQMGQEVILRCVPISNHLYFYWYRQILGQKVEFLVSFYNNEISEKSEIFDDQFSVERPDGSNFTLKIRSTKLEDSAMYFCASAILAGGDEQFFGPGTRLTVL.